The clone carrying this TCR beta chain was observed many times. Germline CDR1 reads SGHVS; CDR2 reads FNYEAQ. J lost 7 bases, V lost 3 bases, and 9 bases had no gene match. The CDR3 is made up of 16 amino acids. As it was prepared, the TCRbeta library received unique molecular identifiers. A single record per CDR3 protein comes from TCRdb applying MiXCR to the PCR reads. Among 200,000 to 250,000 distinct CDR3 sequences listed, more than 10% were seen once. This record comes from a study of T-cell reconstitution after alpha-beta-depleted transplantation in children. The gene calls are TRBV7-6 and TRBJ2-1, with 10 positions matching TRBD2. Sequencing was performed on PBMCs from the stem cell graft donor, taken from the stem cell graft. This receptor was obtained from a human donor who donated a stem cell graft to a child with acute lymphoblastic leukemia. DNA for the CDR3: TGTGCCAGCAGCTTCGGAGCGGGAGGGCCCGGGAATGAGCAGTTCTTC. Encoded protein: CASSFGAGGPGNEQFF. The entire variable domain, with the rest obtained from reference TRBV7-6 and TRBJ2-1, is as follows: GAGVSQSPRYKVTKRGQDVALRCDPISGHVSLYWYRQALGQGPEFLTYFNYEAQQDKSGLPNDRFSAERPEGSISTLTIQRTEQRDSAMYRCASSFGAGGPGNEQFFGPGTRLTVL.